The 13 T cell receptor beta chains given below trace back to one sample, sequenced in a study of T cell changes during pregnancy in multiple sclerosis. The table came from immunoSEQ multiplex PCR; TCRdb's copy has only in-frame clones and leaves some out. The table has 40,000 or so clones, roughly nine tenths seen once. The sequenced sample was CD8+ T cells from peripheral blood mononuclear cells, obtained in the second trimester of pregnancy. Receptor source: a female donor with multiple sclerosis, enrolled in a pregnancy study.

DNA of the CDR3: TGCGCCAGCAGCCAAGAATTATGGGGGGGGATCTCTGGAAACACCATATATTTT. Translated, it gives CASSQELWGGISGNTIYF. This chain connects TRBV4-3 to TRBJ1-3; maybe TRBD1 (5 bases). This CDR3 has 18 amino acids. The germline CDR1 and CDR2 sequences are LGHNA and YSLEER. V lost 0 bases and J lost 0, with 15 bases in between.

The chain is built from TRBV5-1 and TRBJ2-7; D remains ambiguous. The CDR3 runs 14 residues. Trimming shortened V by 3 bases and J by 0 bases, and 10 bases separated the two germline ends. CDR1 is SGHRS, CDR2 YFSETQ, per germline. CDR3 amino acids: CASSYLGGSYEQYF. CDR3 bases: TGCGCCAGCAGCTATCTCGGCGGCTCCTACGAGCAGTACTTC. Drawing the rest from reference TRBV5-1 and TRBJ2-7, the complete variable domain is KAGVTQTPRYLIKTRGQQVTLSCSPISGHRSVSWYQQTPGQGLQFLFEYFSETQRNKGNFPGRFSGRQFSNSRSEMNVSTLELGDSALYLCASSYLGGSYEQYFGPGTRLTVT.

V gene TRBV18 combines with J gene TRBJ2-1, with TRBD2 as a possible D gene (7 bases). V was trimmed by 0 bases and J by 0 bases, leaving 12 bases between them. The CDR3 spans 17 residues. CDR1 is KGHSH, CDR2 LQKENI, per germline. CDR3 sequence reads: CASSPPTGGSSYNEQFF. DNA for the CDR3: TGTGCCAGCTCACCACCGACGGGGGGCAGCTCCTACAATGAGCAGTTCTTC.

The V gene is TRBV7-9, the J gene TRBJ1-1; 7 bases are a match to TRBD1. The germline V gene encodes CDR1 SEHNR and CDR2 FQNEAQ (reference sequence). The length of the CDR3 is 15 residues. V shed 0 bases and J 0 bases; nucleotides not matched to a gene: 1. CDR3 coding DNA: TGTGCCAGCAGCTTAGCGACAGGGATGAACACTGAAGCTTTCTTT. Residues: CASSLATGMNTEAFF. The full variable domain, its missing parts supplied by reference TRBV7-9 and TRBJ1-1, is DTGVSQNPRHKITKRGQNVTFRCDPISEHNRLYWYRQTLGQGPEFLTYFQNEAQLEKSRLLSDRFSAERPKGSFSTLEIQRTEQGDSAMYLCASSLATGMNTEAFFGQGTRLTVV.

CDR3 loop: CASSFGGPSYEQYF. DNA for the CDR3: TGTGCCAGCAGTTTTGGAGGACCATCCTACGAGCAGTACTTC. This chain uses TRBV27 with TRBJ2-7; D is perhaps TRBD2 (5 bases). This CDR3 has 14 residues. CDR1 is MNHEY, CDR2 SMNVEV, per germline (reference sequence). Trimming removed 3 bases at V and 1 base at J, with 10 bases between.

The V call is TRBV6-1, the J call TRBJ2-1, with D maybe TRBD1 (5 bases). The CDR3 is 15 residues long. The germline V and J ends were trimmed by 1 base and 1 base, with 8 bases remaining between them. Germline values: CDR1 MNHNS, CDR2 SASEGT. The CDR3 nucleotides are TGTGCCAGCAGTGAAGATCCAGGGTCCTACAATGAGCAGTTCTTC. Its translation is CASSEDPGSYNEQFF.

The chain combines TRBV28 with TRBJ2-3, with 11 bases aligning to TRBD2. This CDR3 has 16 residues. With 1 base clipped from V and 5 bases from J, the junction kept 5 bases outside the gene matches. CDR1 is MDHEN and CDR2 is SYDVKM in the germline V gene. CDR3 nucleotides: TGTGCCAGCAGTTTATTACTAGCGGGAGTAAGAGATACGCAGTATTTT. Translation: CASSLLLAGVRDTQYF.

This sequence joins TRBV10-1 and TRBJ2-1, with 10 bases that match TRBD2. J gave up 7 bases and V 0 bases, and 9 bases lay outside the gene matches. This CDR3 contains 17 residues. Germline values: CDR1 WNHNN, CDR2 SYGVQD (reference sequence). For the CDR3, the DNA is TGCGCCAGCAGTGAGTCGTGGCTAGCGGGGGTTCAGAATGAGCAGTTCTTC. Translated: CASSESWLAGVQNEQFF.

The chain combines TRBV5-1 with TRBJ2-1; D perhaps matches TRBD2 (6 bases). Germline values: CDR1 SGHRS, CDR2 YFSETQ. V was clipped by 1 base and J by 0 bases, with 11 bases between them. The CDR3 is 16 amino acids. CDR3 protein: CASSLLAGSSYNEQFF. CDR3 nucleotide sequence: TGCGCCAGCAGCTTGTTGGCCGGGAGCTCCTACAATGAGCAGTTCTTC. Combining the CDR3 with reference TRBV5-1 and TRBJ2-1 gives the whole variable domain KAGVTQTPRYLIKTRGQQVTLSCSPISGHRSVSWYQQTPGQGLQFLFEYFSETQRNKGNFPGRFSGRQFSNSRSEMNVSTLELGDSALYLCASSLLAGSSYNEQFFGPGTRLTVL.

The gene calls are TRBV30 and TRBJ2-5, with 8 bases that match TRBD1. Germline-derived CDR1 and CDR2 are GTSNPN and SVGIG (reference sequence). The CDR3 length is 16 residues. Trimming removed 1 base from V and 2 bases from J; junction bases left unmatched: 9. In DNA, the CDR3 is TGTGCCTGGAGTGCGCTCTTATACAGGGGGCAAGAGACCCAGTACTTC. Protein sequence: CAWSALLYRGQETQYF.

The V gene is TRBV19, the J gene TRBJ2-2; TRBD2 matches 11 bases. The V gene's germline CDR1 is LNHDA and CDR2 SQIVND (reference sequence). The CDR3 is 17 residues long. J gave up 1 base and V 5 bases, and 6 bases lay outside the gene matches. The CDR3 sequence: CASSELSGRGNTGELFF. The CDR3 DNA is TGTGCCAGTAGTGAACTTAGCGGGAGGGGGAACACCGGGGAGCTGTTTTTT.

Here the CDR3 reads CASSPKMEGAPADTQYF. The CDR3 coding sequence is TGCGCCAGCAGTCCAAAAATGGAGGGGGCGCCGGCAGATACGCAGTATTTT. This rearrangement joins TRBV5-1 to TRBJ2-3; D is perhaps TRBD1 (7 bases). Trimming removed 5 bases from V and 4 bases from J, with 23 bases in between. The germline CDR1 and CDR2 sequences are SGHRS and YFSETQ. The CDR3 consists of 17 residues.

The CDR3 DNA is TGTGCCAGCAGCTCAATTGACAGGGCCTTCTCTGGAAACACCATATATTTT. This translates into CASSSIDRAFSGNTIYF. The chain has TRBV7-2 and TRBJ1-3, with TRBD1 matching over 7 bases. The germline V gene has CDR1 SGHTA and CDR2 FQGNSA. CDR3 length: 17 amino acids. The J segment lost 0 bases and the V segment lost 4 bases, leaving 9 bases of the junction unmatched.